The entry below gives a single TCR beta chain sequence along with its context. This entry is derived from a study of control samples from healthy donors and cancer patients. Repertoires were generated with immunoSEQ multiplex PCR, while TCRdb's copy carries only in-frame clones and drops some. The sample consists of over 80,000 clones, around four fifths of them appearing once. The CDR3 is 13 residues long. The germline CDR1 and CDR2 sequences are LNHDA and SQIVND (reference sequence). V lost 3 bases and J lost 8; bases outside the gene matches: 6. The sequencing sample was made of blood. The chain couples TRBV19 to TRBJ2-7; TRBD1 matches at 8 bases. The source is a man between 25 and 39 years old in good health. The CDR3, as DNA: TGTGCCAGTAGTATTAAGGGACAGGCCAAGCAGTACTTC. Amino acid sequence: CASSIKGQAKQYF.